This T cell receptor beta chain was identified in a study of cytomegalovirus exposure and HLA in healthy donors. The PCR had 60 Vbeta and 13 Jbeta primers. Sequenced by immunoSEQ multiplex PCR; TCRdb stores in-frame clones only, minus some. In the table there are over 75,000 clones, roughly four fifths of which are singletons. V gave up 0 bases and J gave up 13 bases, with 16 bases separating them. CDR1 is GTSNPN, CDR2 SVGIG, per germline (reference sequence). The CDR3 sequence is 12 residues long. Healthy bone marrow donors supplied every sample. The chain employs TRBV30 and TRBJ2-7; possible D gene TRBD1, 5 bases. The sample taken for sequencing was PBMCs. The sequence derives from a man younger than 40 in good health and CMV-seropositive. In DNA, the CDR3 is TGTGCCTGGAGTGTAAGGGGTGGGCCCACATACTTC. Translating gives CAWSVRGGPTYF.